The rows below give T cell receptor beta chains drawn from one sample of a study of beta chain features in type 1 diabetes. Generated by immunoSEQ multiplex PCR, the TCRdb table keeps only in-frame clones and is missing some. The repertoire holds about 620,000 clones, with about 16% as singletons. Sequences were obtained from naive CD4+ T cells from blood. These receptors were taken from a man between 18 and 29 years old in good health. CDR3s leave out the opening cysteine and the closing phenylalanine or tryptophan.

v_gene	j_gene	CDR3aa
TRBV4-1	TRBJ1-2	ASSPHGTLDLGYT
TRBV5-6	TRBJ2-3	ASSLTGPTTDTQY
TRBV28	TRBJ1-2	ASSFQFYGYT
TRBV7-2	TRBJ2-1	ASSLFTSGPLFNNEQF
TRBV4-1	TRBJ2-7	ASSQDRDSGREQY
TRBV7-2	TRBJ2-2	ASSFWGMDTGELF
TRBV6-1	TRBJ1-2	ASSEAGVDGYT
TRBV5-1	TRBJ2-7	ASSLAGTGIYEQY
TRBV2	TRBJ1-1	ASSEDVRTEAF
TRBV28	TRBJ1-5	ASSFRGLNQPQH
TRBV4-3	TRBJ2-1	ASSQGARVNEQF
TRBV7-2	TRBJ2-3	ASISGGPSTDTQY
TRBV28	TRBJ1-2	ASGDRGVSGYT
TRBV10-3	TRBJ1-4	AISERAATNEKLF
TRBV7-6	TRBJ2-1	ASSLAGQGNEQF
TRBV4-2	TRBJ2-7	ASSQDDYYEQY
TRBV7-2	TRBJ2-3	ASSLGGGAPNTQY
TRBV7-9	TRBJ1-4	ASSRTGYNEKLF
TRBV6-5	TRBJ1-2	ASTFSVSRVVGYT
TRBV16	TRBJ1-2	ASSQRAQVNYGYT
TRBV11-2	TRBJ2-2	ASSLATFWTGENTGELF
TRBV5-1	TRBJ2-7	ASSARQGIRDEQY
TRBV4-3	TRBJ2-7	ASSQETTNREQY
TRBV6-5	TRBJ1-1	ASIRTGGFTEAF
TRBV19	TRBJ1-1	ASLKLNMNTEAF
TRBV28	TRBJ2-3	ASSLAEGRRTDTQY
TRBV29-1	TRBJ1-2	SVTDRGSYT
TRBV7-9	TRBJ2-2	ASSRTDTGELF
TRBV7-3	TRBJ2-7	ASSSTGGINEQY
TRBV9	TRBJ2-1	ASSWGRSFSYEQF
TRBV7-2	TRBJ1-2	ASSLGSGYGYT
TRBV25-1	TRBJ2-5	ASSLGQSKY
TRBV25-1	NA	ASSRTASSYEQY
TRBV10-3	TRBJ1-1	AISESRKGQNTEAF
TRBV18	TRBJ2-1	ASSPGTSGSIRGEQF
TRBV7-3	TRBJ1-1	ASSLSQGGTEAF
TRBV21-1	TRBJ2-4	ASSRGPAKNIQY
TRBV11-3	TRBJ2-7	ASSLGAERYEQY